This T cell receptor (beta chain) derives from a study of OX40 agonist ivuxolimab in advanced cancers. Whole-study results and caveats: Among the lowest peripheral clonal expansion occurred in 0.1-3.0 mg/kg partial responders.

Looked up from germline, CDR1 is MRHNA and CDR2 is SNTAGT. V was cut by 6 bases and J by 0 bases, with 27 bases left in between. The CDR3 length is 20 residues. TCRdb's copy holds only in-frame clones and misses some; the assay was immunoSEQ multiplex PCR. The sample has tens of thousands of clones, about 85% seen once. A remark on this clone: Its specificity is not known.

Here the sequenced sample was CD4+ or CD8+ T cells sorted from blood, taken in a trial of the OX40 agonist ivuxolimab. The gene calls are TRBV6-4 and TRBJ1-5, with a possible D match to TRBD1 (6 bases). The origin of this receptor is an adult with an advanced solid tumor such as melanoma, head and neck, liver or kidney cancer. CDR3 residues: CASSVPTGFRGHYSNQPQHF. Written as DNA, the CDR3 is TGTGCCAGCAGCGTCCCTACAGGGTTCAGGGGACACTATAGCAATCAGCCCCAGCATTTT.